This T cell receptor beta chain was identified in a study of blood T cell repertoires in COVID-19. Study-wide background: Acute and convalescent COVID-19 specimens originated in the United States, Italy and Spain. T cells, B-cell-depleted T cells, or PBMCs provided the cDNA or gDNA that served as material.

As originally analysed: Amplifying reference gene primers gave estimates of nucleated cell counts. Sequencing used immunoSEQ multiplex PCR; TCRdb keeps in-frame clones, though not all of them. V and J calls and clone size are given by that table; D and trimming were obtained from the DNA. The table includes 95,000 to 100,000 clones, 85% detected once. This clone was seen just once. Per the germline V gene, CDR1 is SGDLS and CDR2 is YYNGEE. The CDR3 covers 16 residues. V was pared by 4 bases and J by 4 bases, with 13 bases of the junction left unmatched. Sequenced: peripheral blood. V and J are TRBV9 and TRBJ1-2; TRBD1 matches 7 bases. The sequence derives from a woman aged 65 to 85 with active or convalescent COVID-19. The CDR3 coding sequence is TGTGCCAGCAGCTCCGCTGATCCTGACAGGGTCTATGGCTACACCTTC. It codes for CASSSADPDRVYGYTF.